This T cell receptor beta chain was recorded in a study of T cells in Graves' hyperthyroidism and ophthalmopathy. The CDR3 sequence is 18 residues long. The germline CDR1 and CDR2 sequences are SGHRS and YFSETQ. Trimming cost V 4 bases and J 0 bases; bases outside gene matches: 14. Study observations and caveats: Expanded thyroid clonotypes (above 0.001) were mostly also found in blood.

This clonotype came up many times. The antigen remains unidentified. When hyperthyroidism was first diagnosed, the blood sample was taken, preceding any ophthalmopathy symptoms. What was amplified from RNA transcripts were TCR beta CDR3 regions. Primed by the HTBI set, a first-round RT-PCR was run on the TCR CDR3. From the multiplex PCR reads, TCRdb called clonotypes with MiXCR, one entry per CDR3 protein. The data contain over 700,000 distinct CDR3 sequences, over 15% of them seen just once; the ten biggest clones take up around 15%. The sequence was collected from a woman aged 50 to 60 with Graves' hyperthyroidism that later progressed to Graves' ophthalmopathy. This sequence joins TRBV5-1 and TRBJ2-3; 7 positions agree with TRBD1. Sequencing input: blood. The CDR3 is CASSPRGPTGWSTDTQYF. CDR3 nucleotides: TGCGCCAGCAGCCCCAGAGGCCCGACAGGGTGGAGCACAGATACGCAGTATTTT.